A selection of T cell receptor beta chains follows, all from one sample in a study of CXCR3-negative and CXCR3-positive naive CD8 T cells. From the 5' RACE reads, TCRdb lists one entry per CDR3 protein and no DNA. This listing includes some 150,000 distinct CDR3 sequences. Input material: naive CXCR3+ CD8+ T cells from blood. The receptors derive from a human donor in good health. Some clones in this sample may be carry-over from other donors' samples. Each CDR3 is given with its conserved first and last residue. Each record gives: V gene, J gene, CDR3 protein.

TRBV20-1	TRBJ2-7	CSARVQSTYEQYF
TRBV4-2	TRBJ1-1	CASSQDPMNTEAFF
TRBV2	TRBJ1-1	CASSEDPPWLSANTEAFF
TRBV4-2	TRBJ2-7	CASSQDVGRGLADYEQYF
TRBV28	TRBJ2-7	CASSPSIKYEQYF
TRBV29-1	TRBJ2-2	CSVDLLGSGELFF
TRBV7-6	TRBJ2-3	CASSLFEGGPGTDTQYF
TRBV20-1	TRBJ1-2	CSARPPSNYGYTF
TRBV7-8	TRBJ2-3	CASSTPHTGRASTDTQYF
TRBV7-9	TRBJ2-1	CASSPARGINEQFF
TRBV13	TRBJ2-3	CASQRGTDTQYF
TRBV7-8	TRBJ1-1	CASSLGPPGGQVHTEAFF
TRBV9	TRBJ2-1	CASSVRANEQFF
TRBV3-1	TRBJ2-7	CASSLDRGHEQYF
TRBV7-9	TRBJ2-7	CASSTVSPLAGWLSYEQYF
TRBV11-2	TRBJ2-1	CASSRHAGHGTSGNEQFF
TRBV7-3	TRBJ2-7	CASSGGPSDSYEQYF
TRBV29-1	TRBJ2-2	CSVARTDNTGELFF
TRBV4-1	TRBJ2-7	CASSQAAGGATYEQYF
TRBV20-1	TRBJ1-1	CSKTGGLITEAFF
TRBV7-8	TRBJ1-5	CASSRFFPGTGGGNQPQHF
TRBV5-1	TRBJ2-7	CASSLGLAATYEQYF
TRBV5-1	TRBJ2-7	CASSLSPGQGAYEQYF
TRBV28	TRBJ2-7	CASSSRDRPEQYF
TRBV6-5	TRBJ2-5	CASSYSILGRENQETQYF
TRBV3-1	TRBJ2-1	CASSQDDGRGLADSYNEQFF
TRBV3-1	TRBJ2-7	CASSQGYRLQVAGTNYEQYF
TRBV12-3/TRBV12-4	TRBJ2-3	CASSSSGLAADTQYF
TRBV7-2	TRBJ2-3	CASSLFVSPTDTQYF
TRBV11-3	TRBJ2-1	CASSPGAGEQDWNEQFF
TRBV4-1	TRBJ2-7	CASSLSGTGGVEQYF
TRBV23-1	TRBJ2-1	CASSQPPGLALTYNEQFF
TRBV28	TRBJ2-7	CASKWGQGISYEQYF
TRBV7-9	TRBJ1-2	CASSGGNYGYTF
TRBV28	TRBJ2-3	CASSLWGQDTDTQYF
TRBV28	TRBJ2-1	CASSFPRMGNEQFF
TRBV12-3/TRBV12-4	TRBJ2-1	CASSFSLNEQFF
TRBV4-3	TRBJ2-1	CASSQDQSGGPSLIYNEQFF
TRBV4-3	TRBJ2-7	CASSQDRDWTSEQYF
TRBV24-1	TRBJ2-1	CATSDSPSANEQFF
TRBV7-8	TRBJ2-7	CASSFHPGTEHYEQYF
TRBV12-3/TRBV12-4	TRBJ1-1	CASSEQMEGTEAFF
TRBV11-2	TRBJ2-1	CASSPTLAYNEQFF
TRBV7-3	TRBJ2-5	CASSLGGATAETQYF
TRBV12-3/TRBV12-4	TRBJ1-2	CASSLLSRGSGYTF
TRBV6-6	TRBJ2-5	CASAPGTWALTGGTQYF
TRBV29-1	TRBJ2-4	CSAQTSVLAKNIQYF
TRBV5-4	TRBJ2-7	CASSLDRVYEQYF
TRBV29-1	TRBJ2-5	CSVMTEQETQYF
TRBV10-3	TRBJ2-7	CAISEASSYEQYF
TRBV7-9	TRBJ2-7	CASSPPRTGSTYEQYF